These 2 T cell receptor beta chains were all obtained from the same sample, sequenced in a study of T cells after yellow fever vaccination (dated by TCRdb to between 2018 and 2021). Reading the label with the study, this specimen's treatment or condition is: live attenuated yellow fever vaccine strain. The library was produced with 5' RACE. Sequenced using an Illumina HiSeq 2500. In-frame beta chains were kept once TCRdb had trimmed the public reads at Q25 with fastp and called clones with MiXCR. All rows with the same CDR3 protein become a single entry with the most common DNA and genes. The sample records about 52,000 distinct CDR3 sequences, around 7% of which are singletons. Around 24% of the sample is held by the ten biggest clonotypes. This material consisted of CD8+ T cells not binding an NS4B(214-222) dextramer, sorted from PBMCs, taken 45 days after the first yellow fever vaccination. Taken with the paper, the label for cell subset or site translates to: NS4B epitope dextramer-negative CD8 T cells. Receptors originate from a man between 18 and 35 years old who received the YFV17D yellow fever vaccine.

For this clonotype: This clone may be a read error of a much larger clone one base away. This sequence joins TRBV24-1 and TRBJ1-1, with D perhaps matching TRBD1 (5 bases). CDR1 is KGHDR and CDR2 is SFDVKD in the germline V gene. The CDR3 is 13 amino acids. V shed 7 bases and J shed 9 bases, with 17 bases lying between them. The CDR3 DNA reads TGTGCCACCAGCCAGGGTGAAGTGACTAAAGCTTTCTTT. Amino acids: CATSQGEVTKAFF.

This clonotype was detected a few times. V is TRBV29-1 and J is TRBJ1-2; 7 positions match TRBD1. The CDR3 is 13 residues long. With 5 bases clipped from V and 4 bases from J, the junction kept 7 bases outside the gene matches. Per germline, CDR1 SQVTM and CDR2 ANQGSEA. For the CDR3, the DNA is TGCAGCGTTCGTCGACAGGGCATCTATGGCTACACCTTC. This gives the protein CSVRRQGIYGYTF. The variable domain in full, with the rest retrieved from reference TRBV29-1 and TRBJ1-2, is SAVISQKPSRDICQRGTSLTIQCQVDSQVTMMFWYRQQPGQSLTLIATANQGSEATYESGFVIDKFPISRPNLTFSTLTVSNMSPEDSSIYLCSVRRQGIYGYTFGSGTRLTVV.